The T cell receptor (beta chain) under discussion was sequenced for a study of molecular identifiers for immune sequencing clone quantification. Overall study results and limits: Jurkat TCR RNA spiked in from one cell (amid more than 850,000 naive cells) was reportedly detectable.

TCRdb reanalysed the PCR reads using MiXCR and keeps one entry per CDR3 protein. The repertoire has about half a million distinct CDR3 sequences, roughly a fifth of them found once; the top ten carry more than 0.8%. The naive CD8 libraries originated from between roughly 19,000 and 1,000,000 sorted cells and drew on 10%, 30% or 50% RNA. Sorting captured naive CD8 T cells as CD8+CD4-CCR7+CD45RA+. Only a few counts were recorded for this clonotype. As yet, its antigen is unknown. The CDR3 has 18 residues. The junction had 10 bases not matched to a gene; V was cut back by 4 bases and J by 3 bases. Germline loops: CDR1 SEHNR, CDR2 FQNEAQ (reference sequence).

The TCR comes from a human donor in good health. Some libraries in this study had Jurkat cell RNA spiked in. The sample taken for sequencing was naive CD8+ T cells from blood, with Jurkat cell RNA spiked in. Noted subset: FACS-sorted CD8+CD4-CCR7+CD45RA+ naive T cells. V and J are TRBV7-9 and TRBJ1-6; 9 bases are shared with TRBD1. The CDR3 DNA sequence: TGTGCCAGCAGCTACCCGGGACAGGGCTCGGGCTATAATTCACCCCTCCACTTT. Protein sequence: CASSYPGQGSGYNSPLHF.